The 16 T cell receptor beta chains below come from one sample, sequenced in a study of blood T cell repertoires in COVID-19. The method was immunoSEQ multiplex PCR; TCRdb's version includes in-frame clones alone and lacks a portion of them. The table has approximately 170,000 clones, over 80% seen once; the top ten hold around 8.4%. Specimen: peripheral blood. Receptor source: a woman at least 80 years old with COVID-19, enrolled during active disease.

The chain links TRBV10-1 to TRBJ1-2; D unclear. Per the germline V gene, CDR1 is WNHNN and CDR2 is SYGVQD (reference sequence). The CDR3 is made up of 13 amino acids. The ends were cut back, 0 bases at V and 8 bases at J, with 10 bases in the middle. CDR3 coding DNA: TGCGCCAGCAGTGAGTCCCCGGGAGCCGGCTACACCTTC. Translated: CASSESPGAGYTF.

Concerning this clone itself: The same CDR3 can be traced to other DNA sequences in this sample. The CDR3 DNA reads as TGCAGCGTTGGTGGAGGGAACACTGAAGCTTTCTTT. Residues: CSVGGGNTEAFF. The chain links TRBV29-1 to TRBJ1-1, with D uncertain. Trimming took 4 bases from V and 1 from J, leaving 7 bases between them. Per the germline V gene, CDR1 is SQVTM and CDR2 is ANQGSEA. The CDR3 loop spans 12 amino acids.

The rearrangement joins TRBV18 to TRBJ1-1; 7 nucleotides match TRBD1. J gave up 3 bases and V 3 bases, and 7 bases lay outside the gene matches. CDR1 is KGHSH, CDR2 LQKENI, per germline. The CDR3 runs 15 residues. The CDR3 loop reads CASSPKAGGDTEAFF. CDR3 bases: TGTGCCAGCTCACCTAAGGCAGGGGGAGACACTGAAGCTTTCTTT. Full variable domain (remainder filled in from reference TRBV18 and TRBJ1-1): NAGVMQNPRHLVRRRGQEARLRCSPMKGHSHVYWYRQLPEEGLKFMVYLQKENIIDESGMPKERFSAEFPKEGPSILRIQQVVRGDSAAYFCASSPKAGGDTEAFFGQGTRLTVV.

V usage is TRBV5-1 and J usage is TRBJ2-5, with TRBD2 matching 9 bases. Germline trimming cut 5 bases from V and 5 bases from J; bases unmatched to any gene: 13. CDR3 length equals 16 residues. In germline, CDR1 is SGHRS, CDR2 YFSETQ. This CDR3 reads CASRPGAGGPGETQYF. As DNA, the CDR3 is TGCGCCAGCAGGCCCGGGGCGGGAGGGCCAGGGGAGACCCAGTACTTC.

This sequence joins TRBV3-1 (or the pseudogene TRBV3-2) and TRBJ1-1, with no clear D. The CDR3 runs to 15 residues. The V and J ends lost 0 bases and 3 bases respectively, with 11 bases between them. The germline CDR1 and CDR2 sequences are LGHDT and YNNKEL (reference sequence). The CDR3 here is CASSQDNGGDTEAFF. CDR3 DNA sequence: TGTGCCAGCAGCCAAGATAATGGAGGAGACACTGAAGCTTTCTTT.

This clone is a singleton in its sample. The chain couples TRBV6-2 or TRBV6-3 to TRBJ1-1, with D possibly being TRBD1 (5 bases). The V gene's germline CDR1 is MNHEY and CDR2 SVGEGT. This CDR3 region has 16 residues. V lost 2 bases, J lost 0 bases, and 13 bases lay in between. The CDR3 nucleotides read TGTGCCAGCAGTTACGGGGCAGCGTCAATGAACACTGAAGCTTTCTTT. Translating it yields CASSYGAASMNTEAFF.

The chain's CDR3 is CATSDLAQGRDEQFF. The CDR3 region has the DNA TGTGCCACCAGTGATTTAGCACAGGGTCGGGATGAGCAGTTCTTC. The chain couples TRBV24-1 to TRBJ2-1; D perhaps matches TRBD1 (6 bases). The V gene lost 1 base and the J gene lost 8 bases, with 14 bases spanning the gap. Germline CDR1 KGHDR, CDR2 SFDVKD. The CDR3 contains 15 residues.

The chain is built from TRBV5-5 and TRBJ2-3; TRBD2 might be the D (5 bases). Between the trimmed V and J ends, which lost 1 base and 2 bases, there was a span of 8 bases. The CDR3 is 14 amino acids. Germline-derived CDR1 and CDR2 are SGHKS and YYEKEE (reference sequence). The CDR3 protein is CASSLWESTDTQYF. In DNA, the CDR3 is TGTGCCAGCAGCTTGTGGGAGTCCACAGATACGCAGTATTTT.

CDR3 amino acids: CASSLARDSIFLSTEAFF. CDR3 nucleotides: TGCGCCAGCAGCTTGGCGCGGGACAGCATCTTTCTTAGCACTGAAGCTTTCTTT. V is TRBV5-1 and J is TRBJ1-1; 7 bases line up with TRBD1. Germline V gives CDR1 SGHRS, CDR2 YFSETQ. The CDR3 is 18 amino acids. V lost 0 bases to trimming and J lost 4 bases; unmatched junction nucleotides: 15.

The V and J genes are TRBV3-1 (or the pseudogene TRBV3-2) and TRBJ1-4; 12 nucleotides match TRBD1. V was pared by 1 base and J by 2 bases, with 11 bases of the junction left unmatched. Looked up from germline, CDR1 is LGHDT and CDR2 is YNNKEL (reference sequence). This CDR3 comprises 20 residues. CDR3 DNA sequence: TGTGCCAGCAGCCAAGGGGACAGGGGGCGCCGTGTGGCTACTAATGAAAAACTGTTTTTT. Amino acids: CASSQGDRGRRVATNEKLFF.

This clone was seen only once. The chain links TRBV7-2 to TRBJ1-4; TRBD1 is a possible D gene (6 bases). The CDR3 loop spans 14 amino acids. Trimming cost V 7 bases and J 6 bases, with 15 bases left between them. Germline V CDR1 and CDR2: SGHTA, FQGNSA. The CDR3, as DNA: TGTGCCAGCACCCTTGGGGGCTGGGATGAAAAACTGTTTTTT. This translates into CASTLGGWDEKLFF.

The genes are TRBV4-1 and TRBJ2-4, with TRBD1 identical over 8 bases. CDR1 MGHRA and CDR2 YSYEKL come from the germline V gene. After removal of 5 bases from V and 6 bases from J, the junction contained 6 bases not matched to a gene. This CDR3 has 14 residues. CDR3 in DNA: TGCGCCAGCAGCTCGGCCGGACAGGGAAACATTCAGTACTTC. This codes for CASSSAGQGNIQYF.

The chain employs TRBV11-2 and TRBJ2-7, with 9 bases aligning to TRBD1. CDR1 and CDR2 from the germline V gene are SGHAT and FQNNGV. Trimming took 5 bases from V and 4 from J; bases not matched to a gene: 9. The CDR3 is 15 residues long. The CDR3 nucleotides are TGTGCCAGCAGCCTCCCGGGACAGGGTTTTTACGAGCAGTACTTC. Its translation: CASSLPGQGFYEQYF. Together with reference TRBV11-2 and TRBJ2-7, the CDR3 gives the full variable domain: EAGVAQSPRYKIIEKRQSVAFWCNPISGHATLYWYQQILGQGPKLLIQFQNNGVVDDSQLPKDRFSAERLKGVDSTLKIQPAKLEDSAVYLCASSLPGQGFYEQYFGPGTRLTVT.

The gene calls are TRBV19 and TRBJ1-1; D is unclear. CDR1 and CDR2 (germline): LNHDA, SQIVND (reference sequence). The CDR3 loop spans 14 amino acids. Deletions cut 3 bases from V and 6 bases from J, with 14 bases between. CDR3 sequence: CASSIPSNSAEAFF. The CDR3 DNA is TGTGCCAGTAGTATCCCCTCAAATAGTGCTGAAGCTTTCTTT. Based on the CDR3 plus reference TRBV19 and TRBJ1-1, the full variable domain is DGGITQSPKYLFRKEGQNVTLSCEQNLNHDAMYWYRQDPGQGLRLIYYSQIVNDFQKGDIAEGYSVSREKKESFPLTVTSAQKNPTAFYLCASSIPSNSAEAFFGQGTRLTVV.

This clone was seen more than once but under ten times. The J gene is TRBJ1-1, the V gene TRBV18, with D tentatively TRBD1 (6 bases). Germline CDR1 reads KGHSH; CDR2 reads LQKENI. V lost 5 bases to trimming and J lost 11 bases, with 12 bases between them. CDR3 size: 11 residues. CDR3 residues: CASSARGKAFF. DNA of the CDR3: TGTGCCAGCTCAGCCAGGGGAAAGGCTTTCTTT. Full variable domain (missing parts from reference TRBV18 and TRBJ1-1): NAGVMQNPRHLVRRRGQEARLRCSPMKGHSHVYWYRQLPEEGLKFMVYLQKENIIDESGMPKERFSAEFPKEGPSILRIQQVVRGDSAAYFCASSARGKAFFGQGTRLTVV.

The rearrangement links TRBV6-4 to TRBJ2-6; D gene ambiguous. The CDR3 consists of 20 residues. From germline, CDR1 is MRHNA and CDR2 SNTAGT. The germline V and J ends were trimmed by 6 bases and 0 bases, with 24 bases remaining between them. CDR3 loop: CASSDWLERPDCSGANVLTF. CDR3 in DNA: TGTGCCAGCAGCGATTGGCTTGAAAGACCCGACTGCTCTGGGGCCAACGTCCTGACTTTC.